This T cell receptor (beta chain) derives from a study of OX40 agonist ivuxolimab in advanced cancers. Overall study context: Patient treatment consisted of intravenous ivuxolimab administration every 2 weeks at 0.01 to 10 mg/kg. Every patient in dose escalation had hepatocellular carcinoma, melanoma, renal cell or head and neck cancer. Study-wide results and limits: At 0.1 to 3.0 mg/kg, clonal expansion of CD4+ and CD8+ blood T cells had occurred by week 6.

Germline CDR1 reads SGHTA; CDR2 reads FQGTGA. The CDR3 runs to 16 residues. V was clipped by 5 bases and J by 2 bases, with 17 bases between them. About this clone itself: What it recognizes is unknown.

TCRdb's copy holds only in-frame clones and misses some; the assay was immunoSEQ multiplex PCR. Of under 70,000 clones listed, about 89% are singletons. The material sequenced was CD4+ or CD8+ T cells sorted from blood, taken in a trial of the OX40 agonist ivuxolimab. The chain joins TRBV7-3 to TRBJ2-3; possible D gene TRBD2, 6 bases. This TCR came from an adult with an advanced solid tumor such as melanoma, head and neck, liver or kidney cancer. The CDR3, as DNA: TGTGCCAGCAGCCCAGAGGCTAGCGAGAACACAGATACGCAGTATTTT. Translation: CASSPEASENTDTQYF.